The clone carrying this TCR beta chain has more than one count but fewer than ten. Its antigen is undetermined. The data are from a study of beta chain features in type 1 diabetes. As for the study in general: Cell yields, age and gender were similar between patients and healthy donors. Study-wide points: Compared with healthy donors, patients appeared to share more similar naive, central memory and regulatory TCRB repertoires.

The CDR3 is 16 residues long. Germline-derived CDR1 and CDR2 are SQVTM and ANQGSEA. The V segment lost 6 bases and the J segment 5 bases; nucleotides outside the gene matches: 13. Expressed TCRB transcripts were sequenced after all isolated RNA was converted to cDNA. Method: immunoSEQ multiplex PCR; TCRdb's copy keeps in-frame clones and lacks some. Altogether about 360,000 clones are present, approximately 12% being singletons, with the ten largest covering roughly 0.015%. Material: naive CD4+ T cells from blood. This TCR was recovered from a man younger than 35 in good health. V gene TRBV29-1 combines with J gene TRBJ2-3, with TRBD2 identical over 11 bases. The CDR3 DNA reads TGCAGCGTCTACTTAGCGGGAGGGCCAGGTAGAGATACGCAGTATTTT. Encoded protein: CSVYLAGGPGRDTQYF.